The rows below give T cell receptor beta chains drawn from one sample of a study of monozygotic twins with inflammatory bowel disease. TCRdb re-analyzed the 5' RACE reads; it lists each CDR3 protein once, without DNA. The specimen's table records approximately 140,000 distinct CDR3 sequences. The sequenced material came from blood. These receptors were obtained from a human donor with ulcerative colitis or Crohn's disease, or a healthy co-twin of an affected twin (not recorded which). The CDR3 runs from the conserved cysteine through the conserved F or W.

j_call | v_call | cdr3_aa
TRBJ2-1 | TRBV7-3 | CASSLSLHNEQFF
TRBJ2-5 | TRBV25-1 | CASSVPGEVTQYF
TRBJ2-5 | TRBV7-6 | CASSPKRGFQETQYF
TRBJ2-2 | TRBV7-3 | CASSLTVTTGELFF
TRBJ2-3 | TRBV5-1 | CASGTGALRDTQYF
TRBJ2-2 | TRBV5-1 | CASSLEWGMNTGELFF
TRBJ1-3 | TRBV5-1 | CASSRQGLSGNTIYF
TRBJ2-5 | TRBV20-1 | CSARNPSSPILLTGGGETQYF
TRBJ2-1 | TRBV5-4 | CASSTEESSYNEQFF
TRBJ2-5 | TRBV6-2/TRBV6-3 | CASSPNLQETQYF
TRBJ1-4 | TRBV6-1 | CASSRDRGYEKLFF
TRBJ2-1 | TRBV6-2/TRBV6-3 | CASSYSGTGVGNEQFF
TRBJ2-5 | TRBV5-1 | CASSLLAALQETQYF
TRBJ1-6 | TRBV5-1 | CASSTGDRGDSPLHF
TRBJ2-1 | TRBV5-1 | CASSLRAGDSAF
TRBJ2-5 | TRBV7-7 | CASSLDQGLGFGTQYF
TRBJ1-4 | TRBV7-2 | CASRLTSGNEKLFF
TRBJ2-2 | TRBV5-1 | CASSLQNTGELFF
TRBJ2-7 | TRBV20-1 | CSARTTSGGPYEQYF
TRBJ2-6 | TRBV5-4 | CASSYGTLSGANVLTF
TRBJ2-7 | TRBV7-7 | CASSSRQGNTPYEQYF
TRBJ2-5 | TRBV12-3/TRBV12-4 | CASSLRQGKETQYF
TRBJ2-7 | TRBV5-1 | CASSTKTAMSYEQYF
TRBJ2-7 | TRBV27 | CASSPWTGGPYEQYF
TRBJ2-3 | TRBV7-9 | CASSSRGGLSTDTQYF
TRBJ1-6 | TRBV19 | CASSIWENSPLHF
TRBJ1-3 | TRBV29-1 | CSAGGASSGNTIYF
TRBJ2-1 | TRBV29-1 | CSFTGASGVNNEQFF
TRBJ2-3 | TRBV7-2 | CASSLVTSGGKYF
TRBJ2-7 | TRBV30 | CAWSAGQGVSYEQYF
TRBJ1-2 | TRBV6-2/TRBV6-3 | CASSSLPLFGTGGMAVTGYTF
TRBJ2-7 | TRBV28 | CASSYGQWEQYF
TRBJ2-3 | TRBV5-1 | CASSYRGGGTDTQYF
TRBJ2-1 | TRBV7-9 | CASSLSLAGSYNEQFF
TRBJ2-2 | TRBV4-3 | CASSPGTSGANTGELFF
TRBJ2-7 | TRBV20-1 | CSLAGGTDEQYF
TRBJ2-5 | TRBV7-3 | CASSLQGSKGETQYF
TRBJ1-2 | TRBV18 | CASSRDSIYGYTF
TRBJ1-5 | TRBV30 | CAWARQGHQPQHF
TRBJ2-2 | TRBV7-3 | CASSFSGANTGELFF
TRBJ2-1 | TRBV12-3/TRBV12-4 | CAIPSGYGGEQFF
TRBJ1-3 | TRBV20-1 | CSASWGGTTSGNTIYF
TRBJ2-7 | TRBV6-5 | CASSYSGRGYYEQYF
TRBJ2-1 | TRBV6-2/TRBV6-3 | CASSPAGALGNEQFF
TRBJ2-7 | TRBV20-1 | CSASQGFVRNEQYF
TRBJ2-7 | TRBV20-1 | CSARDIIDRGSYEQYF
TRBJ2-1 | TRBV6-2/TRBV6-3 | CASSPDDYEQFF
TRBJ2-3 | TRBV20-1 | CSATATSTDTQYF
TRBJ1-2 | TRBV27 | CASSFGQRYGYTF
TRBJ1-2 | TRBV5-1 | CASSLGSRDTESNYGYTF